These 23 T cell receptor beta chains came from one sample sequenced in a study of T cell responses to AZD1222 COVID-19 vaccine. Generated by immunoSEQ multiplex PCR, the TCRdb table keeps only in-frame clones and is missing some. The sample includes approximately 150,000 clones, about 91% of them seen just once. The sample was peripheral blood, taken on day 0 of MenACWY control vaccination. Receptors originate from an adult in good health.

The chain has TRBV15 and TRBJ2-7, with 12 positions matching TRBD1. In germline, CDR1 is LNHNV, CDR2 YYDKDF (reference sequence). The CDR3 is 16 residues long. V lost 6 bases to trimming and J lost 5 bases; unmatched junction nucleotides: 11. The CDR3 DNA reads as TGTGCCACCAGGGGTCCGGGACAGGGGGCGCGCGACGAGCAGTACTTC. It specifies CATRGPGQGARDEQYF.

This clone was recorded once. The rearrangement joins TRBV19 to TRBJ1-2, with D possibly matching TRBD1 (6 bases). The CDR3 runs 13 residues. Germline assignment: CDR1 LNHDA and CDR2 SQIVND (reference sequence). The V end lost 3 bases, the J end lost 5 bases, and 10 bases lay between the germline ends. DNA of the CDR3: TGTGCCAGTAGTATGGGGGGGCCGTATGGCTACACCTTC. It codes for CASSMGGPYGYTF.

This clone was counted a few times. This chain joins TRBV24-1 and TRBJ2-2; D possibly uses TRBD1 or TRBD2 (5 bases each). This CDR3 has 14 amino acids. The V end lost 7 bases, the J end lost 7 bases, and 15 bases lay between the germline ends. Germline loops: CDR1 KGHDR, CDR2 SFDVKD. CDR3: CATSEMRGLGELFF. DNA of the CDR3: TGTGCCACCAGCGAAATGAGGGGCCTCGGGGAGCTGTTTTTT.

The rearrangement links TRBV5-6 to TRBJ2-7; possibly TRBD2 for D (6 bases). The CDR3 covers 12 residues. Germline V lookup: CDR1 SGHDT, CDR2 YYEEEE. V was trimmed by 3 bases and J by 9 bases, leaving 13 bases between them. The CDR3, as DNA: TGTGCCAGCAGCTGGACGGAGGGAGTGCAGTACTTC. This translates into CASSWTEGVQYF. Combining the CDR3 with reference TRBV5-6 and TRBJ2-7 gives the whole variable domain DAGVTQSPTHLIKTRGQQVTLRCSPKSGHDTVSWYQQALGQGPQFIFQYYEEEERQRGNFPDRFSGHQFPNYSSELNVNALLLGDSALYLCASSWTEGVQYFGPGTRLTVT.

The chain is built from TRBV9 and TRBJ2-3; TRBD1 is a possible D gene (5 bases). Germline lookup yields CDR1 SGDLS and CDR2 YYNGEE. V was shortened by 1 base and J by 6 bases, with 12 bases between the two germline ends. CDR3 length: 14 amino acids. The CDR3 coding sequence is TGTGCCAGCAGCGTAAGGGGCAGGGCTGATACGCAGTATTTT. Encoded protein: CASSVRGRADTQYF.

This chain uses TRBV6-5 with TRBJ2-7; perhaps TRBD1 as D (6 bases). Trimming pared 4 bases from V and 2 bases from J, leaving 9 bases between. Germline CDR1 and CDR2: MNHEY and SVGAGI. This CDR3 contains 13 residues. This CDR3 is CASSFRGPYEQYF. The CDR3 coding sequence is TGTGCCAGCAGTTTCAGGGGACCCTACGAGCAGTACTTC.

CDR3 DNA: TGTGCCAGCAGTCAGGATGACAGGGGCGGCTACACCTTC. This sequence encodes CASSQDDRGGYTF. This rearrangement joins TRBV25-1 to TRBJ1-2; 8 bases line up with TRBD1. Germline loops: CDR1 MGHDK, CDR2 SYGVNS. The CDR3 has 13 amino acids. V lost 5 bases to trimming and J lost 8 bases; unmatched junction nucleotides: 7.

The V gene is TRBV6-2 or TRBV6-3, the J gene TRBJ1-4, with D perhaps TRBD1 (5 bases). Trimming left V 0 bases short and J 7 bases short, with 15 bases between. Germline CDR1 MNHEY, CDR2 SVGEGT. The CDR3 extends over 16 amino acids. CDR3 residues: CASSYSNQVGAEKLFF. The CDR3, as DNA: TGTGCCAGCAGTTACTCGAATCAGGTTGGGGCTGAAAAACTGTTTTTT.

This chain links TRBV9 with TRBJ2-7; 7 bases align to TRBD2. Germline V lookup: CDR1 SGDLS, CDR2 YYNGEE. V trimming: 0 bases; J trimming: 6 bases; junction bases outside the gene matches: 3. The CDR3 is 13 residues long. CDR3 in DNA: TGTGCCAGCAGCGTAGGAGGGGAGGGCGAGCAGTACTTC. Its translation is CASSVGGEGEQYF.

The J gene is TRBJ2-5, the V gene TRBV11-2, with a weak D call TRBD1 (6 bases). Germline-derived CDR1 and CDR2 are SGHAT and FQNNGV. V was shortened by 3 bases and J by 5 bases, with 13 bases between the two germline ends. The CDR3 loop spans 14 amino acids. As DNA, the CDR3 is TGTGCCAGCAGCTTTAGTGGGGGCGATGAGACCCAGTACTTC. This translates into CASSFSGGDETQYF.

On this clone itself: Germline and junction disagree at one end, which may indicate a read error. This sequence joins TRBV5-3 and TRBJ1-5; D is unresolved. TRBV5-3 is recorded as an ORF, its role being uncertain. This CDR3 spans 17 amino acids. CDR3 in amino acids: CARGLTRAGNTNQPQHF. The CDR3 DNA follows: TGTGCCAGAGGCTTGACAAGGGCAGGTAATACCAATCAGCCCCAGCATTTT.

The CDR3 here is CASSQADGRRGSSYNSPLHF. The CDR3 coding sequence is TGCGCCAGCAGCCAAGCCGACGGGAGAAGGGGGAGCTCCTATAATTCACCCCTCCACTTT. The V and J genes are TRBV4-3 and TRBJ1-6; the D gene is possibly TRBD1 (6 bases). Per germline, CDR1 LGHNA and CDR2 YSLEER. The CDR3 has 20 residues. The V and J ends lost 1 base and 0 bases respectively, with 19 bases between them.

The chain uses TRBV5-1 and TRBJ1-5, with D possibly being TRBD1 (6 bases). The CDR3 has 19 amino acids. The germline gives CDR1 SGHRS, CDR2 YFSETQ. With 0 bases removed from V and 0 bases from J, the gap between germline ends came to 19 bases. In DNA, the CDR3 is TGCGCCAGCAGCTTGGCCGGGGCCAGGGGAAGATTTAGCAATCAGCCCCAGCATTTT. It encodes CASSLAGARGRFSNQPQHF.

The chain couples TRBV5-1 to TRBJ1-4, with a weak D call TRBD1 (6 bases). The germline V and J ends were trimmed by 4 bases and 8 bases, with 15 bases remaining between them. Germline loops: CDR1 SGHRS, CDR2 YFSETQ. The CDR3 is 14 amino acids. CDR3 amino acids: CASSLTGYSEKLFF. The CDR3 DNA is TGCGCCAGCAGCCTCACAGGGTACTCCGAAAAACTGTTTTTT.

This clone has a single count. This chain links TRBV18 with TRBJ2-1, with D possibly matching TRBD2 (6 bases). The CDR3 consists of 14 residues. Germline loops: CDR1 KGHSH, CDR2 LQKENI. Trimming took 5 bases from V and 7 from J, leaving 15 bases between them. The DNA of the CDR3 is TGTGCCAGCTCAAGGGAGGCCTCCACTAATGAGCAGTTCTTC. It translates to CASSREASTNEQFF.

This clone was picked up one time. The rearrangement uses TRBV9 and TRBJ2-7; no reliable D call. V was clipped by 0 bases and J by 2 bases, with 6 bases between them. Germline V gene data show CDR1 as SGDLS and CDR2 as YYNGEE. This CDR3 is built from 13 residues. CDR3 in DNA: TGTGCCAGCAGCGTAGGAACTGCCTACGAGCAGTACTTC. This encodes CASSVGTAYEQYF.

The genes are TRBV7-9 and TRBJ2-1; 9 bases align to TRBD2. Germline lookup yields CDR1 SEHNR and CDR2 FQNEAQ (reference sequence). The V and J ends lost 3 bases and 4 bases, in that order; junction bases with no gene match: 16. CDR3 length equals 19 residues. The DNA of the CDR3 is TGTGCCAGCAGCTTCAAGCGGGGGGAAGCGTATATGCTATACAATGAGCAGTTCTTC. Translating gives CASSFKRGEAYMLYNEQFF.

This chain uses TRBV5-1 with TRBJ1-1; unclear D gene. CDR1 and CDR2 from the germline V gene are SGHRS and YFSETQ. V was cut by 0 bases and J by 2 bases, with 8 bases left in between. The CDR3 length is 14 residues. The CDR3 DNA reads as TGCGCCAGCAGCTTGGAACAGACCAACACTGAAGCTTTCTTT. Translating it yields CASSLEQTNTEAFF.

This clone was seen just once. The V gene is TRBV20-1, the J gene TRBJ2-1; TRBD1 matches at 7 bases. CDR3 size: 16 residues. CDR1 and CDR2 from the germline V gene are DFQATT and SNEGSKA (reference sequence). The trim removed 3 bases at V and 5 bases at J, leaving 13 bases unmatched. CDR3 loop: CSASSMYGTANNEQFF. The CDR3 DNA sequence: TGCAGTGCTAGTTCGATGTACGGGACAGCGAACAATGAGCAGTTCTTC.

This chain links TRBV2 with TRBJ2-7; 10 bases map to TRBD1. The CDR3 is made up of 14 amino acids. V lost 4 bases to trimming and J lost 7 bases; unmatched junction nucleotides: 7. Germline-derived CDR1 and CDR2 are SNHLY and FYNNEI. CDR3 DNA: TGTGCCAGCAGTGCAACGACAGGGGGCGGGGAGCAGTACTTC. Encoded protein: CASSATTGGGEQYF. The entire variable domain, with the rest obtained from reference TRBV2 and TRBJ2-7, is as follows: EPEVTQTPSHQVTQMGQEVILRCVPISNHLYFYWYRQILGQKVEFLVSFYNNEISEKSEIFDDQFSVERPDGSNFTLKIRSTKLEDSAMYFCASSATTGGGEQYFGPGTRLTVT.

The chain has TRBV4-3 and TRBJ2-7; D gene ambiguous. The CDR3 extends over 17 amino acids. CDR1 is LGHNA, CDR2 YSLEER, per germline. Trimming removed 0 bases from V and 0 bases from J, with 15 bases in between. In DNA, the CDR3 is TGCGCCAGCAGCCAAGATCTTGATTGGGCAGACTCCTACGAGCAGTACTTC. Its translation: CASSQDLDWADSYEQYF.

This chain connects TRBV12-3 or TRBV12-4 to TRBJ1-3; D possibly corresponds to TRBD1 (5 bases). The CDR3 contains 13 residues. V lost 6 bases and J 4 bases, leaving 10 bases between the germline ends. The CDR3 spells CASSTGLGNTIYF. The DNA for the CDR3 is TGTGCCAGCAGCACGGGGCTAGGAAACACCATATATTTT.

This rearrangement joins TRBV27 to TRBJ2-3; 8 bases agree with TRBD1. In germline, CDR1 is MNHEY, CDR2 SMNVEV (reference sequence). The CDR3 covers 14 residues. Losses at the gene ends were 5 bases for V and 1 base for J; bases not matched to a gene: 2. CDR3 nucleotides: TGTGCCAGCAGTGACAGGGGAGGCACAGATACGCAGTATTTT. Its protein is CASSDRGGTDTQYF.